This T cell receptor (beta chain) appears in the sequencing data of a study of immune characterization of retroperitoneal liposarcoma. Using its own MiXCR run on the PCR reads, TCRdb lists one record per CDR3 protein. The table shows about 10,000 distinct CDR3 sequences, with 25% to 30% occurring only once. Of note for this clonotype: At one end, the junction sequence differs from germline, possibly due to a read error.

Germline V gives CDR1 SGHNT, CDR2 YENEEA. The CDR3 contains 16 residues. This chain joins TRBV11-3 and TRBJ1-1, with 7 bases aligning to TRBD1. The sequence derives from a male donor with retroperitoneal liposarcoma. Sample: tumor tissue. The CDR3 sequence: CASSQAWRGLPTEAFF. The CDR3 nucleotides read TGCGCCAGCAGCCAAGCCTGGAGGGGGCTCCCCACTGAAGCTTTCTTT.